Listed here are 14 T cell receptor beta chains from one sample, sequenced in a study of T-cell memory formation after mild COVID-19 (dated by TCRdb to the early 2020s). The library came from 5' RACE. These reads were obtained on an Illumina NovaSeq 6000. The raw public data were reprocessed by TCRdb itself: fastp quality trimming at Q25, MiXCR clonotype calling, in-frame beta chains only. Merged by CDR3 protein, the rows form single entries marked with the most common genes and DNA. The sample records 470,000 or so distinct CDR3 sequences, 20% to 25% of which are singletons. Around 12% of the sample comes from the top ten. Sequences were obtained from PBMCs or a T cell subset sorted from them (not recorded which). The receptors here all came from an adult woman who had mild COVID-19 (a few samples of this study predate the infection). The sample titles of this study are shuffled in the database, so cell type and time point are left out; the donor was told from shared clones.

In its sample, this clonotype was seen a few times. The chain recombines TRBV7-9 with TRBJ1-1; 8 bases are a match to TRBD1. Germline-derived CDR1 and CDR2 are SEHNR and FQNEAQ (reference sequence). The CDR3 contains 14 residues. The V and J ends lost 1 base and 9 bases, in that order; junction bases with no gene match: 7. For the CDR3, the DNA is TGTGCCAGCAGCTTAGAGTCAGGGGGCTTTCAAGCTTTCTTT. It yields the protein CASSLESGGFQAFF. The variable domain in full, with the rest retrieved from reference TRBV7-9 and TRBJ1-1, is DTGVSQNPRHKITKRGQNVTFRCDPISEHNRLYWYRQTLGQGPEFLTYFQNEAQLEKSRLLSDRFSAERPKGSFSTLEIQRTEQGDSAMYLCASSLESGGFQAFFGQGTRLTVV.

The rearrangement uses TRBV24-1 and TRBJ2-1; possibly TRBD2 for D (5 bases). The CDR3 extends over 12 amino acids. V gave up 3 bases and J gave up 9 bases, with 8 bases separating them. Per the germline V gene, CDR1 is KGHDR and CDR2 is SFDVKD. CDR3 loop: CATSDLGLEQFF. DNA for the CDR3: TGTGCCACCAGTGATCTAGGACTTGAGCAGTTCTTC.

Only a few counts were recorded for this clonotype. In DNA form, the CDR3 reads TGCGCCAGCAGCCAAGGACAGCAAGAGACCCAGTACTTC. Protein sequence: CASSQGQQETQYF. V and J are TRBV5-1 and TRBJ2-5, with a tentative D call TRBD1 (6 bases). The germline CDR1 and CDR2 sequences are SGHRS and YFSETQ. The ends were cut back, 4 bases at V and 2 bases at J, with 9 bases in the middle. The CDR3 runs to 13 residues.

This clonotype was counted only a few times. The gene calls are TRBV5-1 and TRBJ1-1; D uncertain. The length of the CDR3 is 14 residues. V shed 2 bases and J shed 1 base, with 9 bases lying between them. Germline V gene data show CDR1 as SGHRS and CDR2 as YFSETQ. In nucleotides, the CDR3 is TGCGCCAGCAGCTTCCGGCAGGAGAACACTGAAGCTTTCTTT. Protein product: CASSFRQENTEAFF.

This chain joins TRBV6-2 or TRBV6-3 and TRBJ2-7; the match to TRBD2 covers 10 bases. Germline trimming cut 0 bases from V and 5 bases from J; bases unmatched to any gene: 4. Germline values: CDR1 MNHEY, CDR2 SVGEGT. This CDR3 region has 15 residues. CDR3 DNA sequence: TGTGCCAGCAGTTACTCGGCTAGCGGGAGTCACGAGCAGTACTTC. This gives the protein CASSYSASGSHEQYF.

This clonotype was seen only a few times. The DNA of the CDR3 is TGTGCCAGCAGCTCCCACCCGTTAGCGGGAGTTAGGTACGAGCAGTACTTC. Its protein is CASSSHPLAGVRYEQYF. V gene TRBV7-2 combines with J gene TRBJ2-7, with 9 bases lining up with TRBD2. Germline assignment: CDR1 SGHTA and CDR2 FQGNSA. The CDR3 contains 17 residues. V shed 4 bases and J 4 bases; nucleotides not matched to a gene: 14.

V gene TRBV15 combines with J gene TRBJ2-7; D uncertain. The CDR3 sequence is 13 residues long. Germline CDR1 is LNHNV and CDR2 is YYDKDF (reference sequence). Trimming cost V 2 bases and J 2 bases, with 7 bases left between them. CDR3 loop: CATSRSPTYEQYF. The CDR3 region has the DNA TGTGCCACCAGCAGAAGCCCCACCTACGAGCAGTACTTC.

As DNA, the CDR3 is TGCAGTGCTGGGGAGTCGGCGTCCTACGAGCAGTACTTC. Amino acids: CSAGESASYEQYF. The chain couples TRBV20-1 to TRBJ2-7; tentative D call: TRBD2 (5 bases). Germline CDR1 is DFQATT and CDR2 is SNEGSKA (reference sequence). This CDR3 has 13 residues. The V and J ends lost 5 bases and 1 base respectively, with 12 bases between them.

The CDR3 DNA sequence: TGTGCCAGCAGCCCAGAGGGCAGGGACCAAGAGACCCAGTACTTC. It translates to CASSPEGRDQETQYF. The V and J genes are TRBV7-9 and TRBJ2-5; the D call may be TRBD1 or TRBD2 (5 bases each). V gave up 5 bases and J gave up 0 bases, with 13 bases separating them. The CDR3 is 15 amino acids. Germline V lookup: CDR1 SEHNR, CDR2 FQNEAQ (reference sequence).

The CDR3 sequence: CASSRQGIYSNQPQHF. Written as DNA, the CDR3 is TGTGCCAGCAGCCGACAGGGGATCTATAGCAATCAGCCCCAGCATTTT. This chain uses TRBV7-8 with TRBJ1-5; TRBD1 matches at 8 bases. Germline assignment: CDR1 SGHVS and CDR2 FQNEAQ. This CDR3 spans 16 amino acids. J was trimmed by 0 bases and V by 5 bases; bases with no gene match: 6.

The sample holds a few counts of this clonotype. The rearrangement joins TRBV27 to TRBJ2-1; D gene unclear. V dropped 5 bases and J dropped 8 bases, with 16 bases sitting between them. The CDR3 is made up of 14 amino acids. Per the germline V gene, CDR1 is MNHEY and CDR2 is SMNVEV (reference sequence). The CDR3 here is CASSPQEIRHEQFF. CDR3 nucleotides: TGTGCCAGCAGTCCGCAAGAAATTCGCCATGAGCAGTTCTTC.

This clonotype appeared a few times. The chain has TRBV12-3 or TRBV12-4 and TRBJ2-5; D is ambiguous. This CDR3 is 13 amino acids long. Deletions cut 4 bases from V and 3 bases from J, with 9 bases between. The CDR3 region is CASSSSEEETQYF. The CDR3 nucleotides read TGTGCCAGCAGTTCCAGTGAAGAAGAGACCCAGTACTTC.

This clonotype was seen a few times. The V and J genes are TRBV19 and TRBJ1-2, with D unclear. Trimming took 6 bases from V and 5 from J, leaving 16 bases between them. CDR3 size: 14 residues. Germline-derived CDR1 and CDR2 are LNHDA and SQIVND (reference sequence). The CDR3 loop is CASSFIGGRYGYTF. CDR3 in DNA: TGTGCCAGTAGCTTCATCGGCGGGCGTTATGGCTACACCTTC. The complete variable domain, with remaining parts taken from reference TRBV19 and TRBJ1-2, reads DGGITQSPKYLFRKEGQNVTLSCEQNLNHDAMYWYRQDPGQGLRLIYYSQIVNDFQKGDIAEGYSVSREKKESFPLTVTSAQKNPTAFYLCASSFIGGRYGYTFGSGTRLTVV.

This chain uses TRBV29-1 with TRBJ2-1; 7 bases fit TRBD1. Germline values: CDR1 SQVTM, CDR2 ANQGSEA. The CDR3 contains 13 residues. The V gene end was trimmed by 6 bases and the J gene end by 0 bases; junction bases not matched to a gene: 2. The CDR3 DNA sequence: TGCAGCGTGACAGGGAGCTCCTACAATGAGCAGTTCTTC. Amino acids: CSVTGSSYNEQFF.